The rows below give T cell receptor beta chains drawn from one sample of a study of T-cell memory formation after mild COVID-19. TCRdb re-derived calls from the 5' RACE reads in MiXCR, one entry per CDR3 protein. The sample records around 300,000 distinct CDR3 sequences, approximately 14% being singletons. Sequencing used PBMCs or a T cell subset sorted from them (not recorded which). The receptor source for this set is a man between 18 and 35 years old who had mild COVID-19 (a few samples of this study predate the infection). Cell type and time point are not known. CDR3s include the opening cysteine and the closing phenylalanine or tryptophan. Fields, in order: clone size, V gene, D gene, J gene, CDR3 DNA, CDR3 protein. The D gene is left open where the match is weak. For some rows the clone size is stated as once, few or many, or as a class when expanded; others skip it.

>-|TRBV19|TRBD2|TRBJ2-3
TGTGCCAGTAGTAAGTCGCGGGGGGGAGATACGCAGTATTTT
CASSKSRGGDTQYF
>-|TRBV11-2|TRBD1|TRBJ2-1
TGTGCCAGCAGAAGACAGGGATTGGGTGAGCAGTTCTTC
CASRRQGLGEQFF
>few|TRBV7-6|-|TRBJ1-1
TGTGCCAGCAGCCCCTCGGACGCGAGGGTGAACACTGAAGCTTTCTTT
CASSPSDARVNTEAFF
>-|TRBV6-2/TRBV6-3|TRBD1|TRBJ1-6
TGTGCCAGCAGAAAGGGGGCGCGATCTTCACCCCTCCACTTT
CASRKGARSSPLHF
>-|TRBV5-1|-|TRBJ2-5
TGCGCCAGCAGCAGCGGGACAGAACAAGAGACCCAGTACTTC
CASSSGTEQETQYF
>few|TRBV11-2|-|TRBJ2-2
TGTGCCAGCACCCATACAGGGCACACCGGGGAGCTGTTTTTT
CASTHTGHTGELFF
>-|TRBV12-3/TRBV12-4|TRBD1|TRBJ1-1
TGTGCCAGCAGTCTACAGGGGGCCCATGGGGCTTTCTTT
CASSLQGAHGAFF
>-|TRBV12-3/TRBV12-4|TRBD2|TRBJ2-5
TGTGCCAGCAGTTTTCTAGCGGGGGGGCCTAGAGAGACCCAGTACTTC
CASSFLAGGPRETQYF
>many|TRBV9|-|TRBJ2-3
TGTGCCAGCAGCGCCCGCACAGATACGCAGTATTTT
CASSARTDTQYF
>few|TRBV7-3|TRBD2|TRBJ2-1
TGTGCCAGCAGCCCTTCTTTTGGGGCGGGGGGGCCCCACAATGAGCAGTTCTTC
CASSPSFGAGGPHNEQFF
>few|TRBV20-1|-|TRBJ1-4
TGCAGTGCTAGACAGTTAACTAATGAAAAACTGTTTTTT
CSARQLTNEKLFF
>-|TRBV7-8|-|TRBJ2-1
TGTGCCAGCAGCTGGCTGGGCGCCCCCAATGAGCAGTTCTTC
CASSWLGAPNEQFF
>-|TRBV12-3/TRBV12-4|TRBD1|TRBJ2-1
TGTGCCAGCACCCAAAGGGGGACAGGGCATTCCTACAATGAGCAGTTCTTC
CASTQRGTGHSYNEQFF
>-|TRBV9|TRBD1|TRBJ2-6
TGTGCCAGCGGACAGGGTTCACCTGGGGCCAACGTCCTGACTTTC
CASGQGSPGANVLTF
>-|TRBV7-2|-|TRBJ1-5
TGTGCCAGCAGCTTAGACAGCTCCTTAAATCAGCCCCAGCATTTT
CASSLDSSLNQPQHF
>-|TRBV4-1|-|TRBJ1-1
TGCGCCAGCAGCCAAGATTGGGGTTTGAACACTGAAGCTTTCTTT
CASSQDWGLNTEAFF
>-|TRBV24-1|-|TRBJ2-7
TGTGCCACCAGTGACCCTAAAACAGGGACGGGCGAGCAGTACTTC
CATSDPKTGTGEQYF
>-|TRBV15|TRBD1|TRBJ2-4
TGTGCCACCAGCAGTGGACAGGGGGCCAAAAACATTCAGTACTTC
CATSSGQGAKNIQYF
>-|TRBV10-1|-|TRBJ1-4
-
CASSETVKLPELMKNCFF
>few|TRBV7-8|-|TRBJ1-2
TGTGCCAGCAGCCAACCCTCCCGGTCTAACTATGGCTACACCTTC
CASSQPSRSNYGYTF
>many|TRBV4-3|TRBD2|TRBJ2-3
TGCGCCAGCAGCCAAGGCAAAGCGGGGGGCGCAGATACGCAGTATTTT
CASSQGKAGGADTQYF
>-|TRBV6-5|-|TRBJ1-1
TGTGCCAGCAGTTACGGGGGGCCGGGATTAGACACTGAAGCTTTCTTT
CASSYGGPGLDTEAFF
>few|TRBV20-1|-|TRBJ2-5
TGCAGTGCTAGAGTGAGTGGGGAGACCCAGTACTTC
CSARVSGETQYF
>-|TRBV7-8|-|TRBJ2-1
TGTGCCAGCAGCCCGCTGAGGGGGGGCAACAATGAGCAGTTCTTC
CASSPLRGGNNEQFF
>-|TRBV6-1|TRBD1|TRBJ2-3
TGTGCCAGCAGTGAAAGTCCCAGGGGGACGGGCACAGATACGCAGTATTTT
CASSESPRGTGTDTQYF
>few|TRBV20-1|-|TRBJ2-7
TGCAGTGCTAGAGTCAGGAACAACTACGAGCAGTACTTC
CSARVRNNYEQYF
>many|TRBV5-6|TRBD1|TRBJ2-1
TGTGCCAGCAGCTTGGACAGGGGCTTTATAGGTGAGCAGTTCTTC
CASSLDRGFIGEQFF